A selection of T cell receptor beta chains follows, all from one sample in a study of T cell responses to AZD1222 COVID-19 vaccine. Clones were sequenced by immunoSEQ multiplex PCR, and TCRdb holds only the in-frame ones, with some missing. Here the sample spans tens of thousands of clones, about nine tenths being singletons. The sample here was peripheral blood, taken on day 0 of AZD1222 vaccination. These receptor sequences come from an adult in good health. Both conserved end residues are part of each CDR3. Fields, in order: D gene, V gene, J gene, clone size, CDR3 DNA, CDR3 protein. The D gene is left open where the match is weak. Size is stated for part of the rows, as once, few or many counts, or as a class when the clone is expanded.

D: .
V: TRBV5-6
J: TRBJ2-3
size: .
DNA: TGTGCCAGCAGCTCTGGCCCGGGACTTACCAAGAGAGATACGCAGTATTTT
CDR3: CASSSGPGLTKRDTQYF

D: .
V: TRBV5-1
J: TRBJ1-2
size: .
DNA: TGCGCCAGCAGCCCCGGAGGGACAAATTATGGCTACACCTTC
CDR3: CASSPGGTNYGYTF

D: TRBD2
V: TRBV3-1/TRBV3-2
J: TRBJ2-5
size: .
DNA: TGTGCCAGCAGCCCAAACTTGGGACTAGCGGGGGGTACCGGGGAGACCCAGTACTTC
CDR3: CASSPNLGLAGGTGETQYF

D: .
V: TRBV28
J: TRBJ2-7
size: .
DNA: TGTGCCAGCAGTGGCTCCGCCCGGGGAACCTACGAGCAGTACTTC
CDR3: CASSGSARGTYEQYF

D: TRBD1
V: TRBV30
J: TRBJ1-1
size: once
DNA: TGTGCCTGGAGTGAACAGGGGATTTCTGAAGCTTTCTTT
CDR3: CAWSEQGISEAFF

D: TRBD1
V: TRBV6-5
J: TRBJ2-7
size: .
DNA: TGTGCCAGCAGCAGGGACAGGGTGACCTACGAGCAGTACTTC
CDR3: CASSRDRVTYEQYF

D: .
V: TRBV19
J: TRBJ1-1
size: .
DNA: TGTGCCAGTAGTATAAAGGGAATGACGGCTTTCTTT
CDR3: CASSIKGMTAFF

D: .
V: TRBV6-6
J: TRBJ1-5
size: .
DNA: TGTGCCAGCAGTTACTCCGGCAGGGGAGACAATCAGCCCCAGCATTTT
CDR3: CASSYSGRGDNQPQHF

D: .
V: TRBV7-8
J: TRBJ1-2
size: .
DNA: TGTGCTACGGGAAGGGCAGCTAACTATGGCTACACCTTC
CDR3: CATGRAANYGYTF

D: .
V: TRBV27
J: TRBJ1-2
size: .
DNA: TGTGCCAGCAGTTCCGGGAGTCACTATGGCTACACCTTC
CDR3: CASSSGSHYGYTF

D: TRBD1
V: TRBV24-1
J: TRBJ1-2
size: .
DNA: TGTGCCACCAGTGATCCTCGACAGGGTTGGGGCTACACCTTC
CDR3: CATSDPRQGWGYTF

D: .
V: TRBV11-3
J: TRBJ2-7
size: .
DNA: TGTGCCAGCAGCTTAAGGGGCGCGAGCTCCTACGAGCAGTACTTC
CDR3: CASSLRGASSYEQYF

D: .
V: TRBV3-1/TRBV3-2
J: TRBJ1-1
size: .
DNA: TGTGCCAGCAGGGGAGGCACAGTGGGGACTGAAGCTTTCTTT
CDR3: CASRGGTVGTEAFF

D: TRBD1
V: TRBV24-1
J: TRBJ2-2
size: .
DNA: TGTGCCACCAGTGCTCCGGACAGGGGTAGCACCGGGGAGCTGTTTTTT
CDR3: CATSAPDRGSTGELFF

D: .
V: TRBV5-8
J: TRBJ1-2
size: .
DNA: TGTGCCAGCAGCTTGTTTAGGGCCATCAATGGCTACACCTTC
CDR3: CASSLFRAINGYTF

D: TRBD1
V: TRBV5-5
J: TRBJ1-2
size: .
DNA: TGTGCCAGCAGCAACGACAGGGCGTCTGGCTACACCTTC
CDR3: CASSNDRASGYTF

D: .
V: TRBV20-1
J: TRBJ1-2
size: once
DNA: TGCAGTGCTAGTACCGACCCACCTTATGGCTACACCTTC
CDR3: CSASTDPPYGYTF

D: TRBD1
V: TRBV7-6
J: TRBJ1-6
size: .
DNA: TGTGCCAGCAGCCCTTGGGACAGGGAAAATTCACCCCTCCACTTT
CDR3: CASSPWDRENSPLHF

D: TRBD1
V: TRBV5-1
J: TRBJ2-2
size: .
DNA: TGCGCCAGCAGCTTTACCGGGACAGTCAGCACCGGGGAGCTGTTTTTT
CDR3: CASSFTGTVSTGELFF

D: TRBD1
V: TRBV3-1/TRBV3-2
J: TRBJ2-1
size: .
DNA: TGTGCCAGCAGCCATCCCCCCGGGACAGGTACCTACAATGAGCAGTTCTTC
CDR3: CASSHPPGTGTYNEQFF

D: TRBD1
V: TRBV7-6
J: TRBJ1-6
size: .
DNA: TGTGCCAGCAGCTCCAGGGGGTCCTATAATTCACCCCTCCACTTT
CDR3: CASSSRGSYNSPLHF

D: TRBD1
V: TRBV7-9
J: TRBJ2-7
size: .
DNA: TGTGCCAGCAGCTTAGCGGGGACAGGGGGACTATACGAGCAGTACTTC
CDR3: CASSLAGTGGLYEQYF

D: .
V: TRBV5-6
J: TRBJ2-3
size: .
DNA: TGTGCCAGCAGCCTATCCGGAGGGACGCAGTATTTT
CDR3: CASSLSGGTQYF

D: .
V: TRBV2
J: TRBJ1-5
size: .
DNA: TGTGCCAGCAGTGAAGGGGGCCTAACGGGTCAGCCCCAGCATTTT
CDR3: CASSEGGLTGQPQHF

D: .
V: TRBV3-1/TRBV3-2
J: TRBJ2-5
size: .
DNA: TGTGCCAGCAGCCAAGGGTGGGGGGACCAAGAGACCCAGTACTTC
CDR3: CASSQGWGDQETQYF

D: .
V: TRBV5-6
J: TRBJ1-2
size: once
DNA: TGTGCCAGCAGCTTGGCGCAGGTCAAGAATGGCTACACCTTC
CDR3: CASSLAQVKNGYTF

D: TRBD1
V: TRBV27
J: TRBJ2-2
size: .
DNA: TGTGCCAGCAGTTGGACAGGGGCCGTGGGGACCGGGGAGCTGTTTTTT
CDR3: CASSWTGAVGTGELFF

D: TRBD2
V: TRBV30
J: TRBJ2-3
size: .
DNA: TGTGCCTGGAGTGTACCCTCGGGGGGGGCCAAGGATACGCAGTATTTT
CDR3: CAWSVPSGGAKDTQYF

D: .
V: TRBV11-1
J: TRBJ2-5
size: .
DNA: TGTGCCAGCAGCTTAGCAATGGACGGAGAAGAGACCCAGTACTTC
CDR3: CASSLAMDGEETQYF

D: TRBD1
V: TRBV3-1/TRBV3-2
J: TRBJ1-3
size: .
DNA: TGTGCCAGCGGCTACGGGACAGCGAGGGACGGACGGTCCATATATTTT
CDR3: CASGYGTARDGRSIYF

D: TRBD2
V: TRBV5-1
J: TRBJ2-2
size: .
DNA: TGCGCCAGCATGGCAGCGGGGACCGGGGAGCTGTTTTTT
CDR3: CASMAAGTGELFF

D: TRBD1
V: TRBV2
J: TRBJ1-1
size: .
DNA: TGTGCCAGCGGGGACAGGGGCACTGAAGCTTTCTTT
CDR3: CASGDRGTEAFF

D: .
V: TRBV7-8
J: TRBJ1-6
size: once
DNA: TGTGCCAGCAGTGTCGGGCAGGTCTTAGGCACCATCAATTCACCCCTCCACTTT
CDR3: CASSVGQVLGTINSPLHF

D: .
V: TRBV29-1
J: TRBJ1-2
size: .
DNA: TGCAGCGTACACCTAACTAACTATGGCTACACCTTC
CDR3: CSVHLTNYGYTF

D: .
V: TRBV4-3
J: TRBJ1-5
size: .
DNA: TGCGCCAGCAGCCAAGATTTAGGACAGTCAAATCAGCCCCAGCATTTT
CDR3: CASSQDLGQSNQPQHF

D: TRBD1
V: TRBV27
J: TRBJ2-7
size: .
DNA: TGTGCCAGCAGTCACGGACAGGGCATGGACGAGCAGTACTTC
CDR3: CASSHGQGMDEQYF

D: .
V: TRBV12-3/TRBV12-4
J: TRBJ1-2
size: .
DNA: TGTGCCGGCACCCCCGGACTGAGAGGTGGCTACACCTTC
CDR3: CAGTPGLRGGYTF

D: .
V: TRBV11-3
J: TRBJ1-1
size: .
DNA: TGTGCCAGCAGCCCGGGGGACCCAGGGGCTTTCTTT
CDR3: CASSPGDPGAFF

D: .
V: TRBV4-1
J: TRBJ1-2
size: .
DNA: TGCGCCAGCAGCCAGGCGGGACAAAACTATGGCTACACCTTC
CDR3: CASSQAGQNYGYTF

D: TRBD1
V: TRBV7-2
J: TRBJ1-2
size: .
DNA: TGTGCCAGCAGCTTAAGTCCTAGGGACAGCGATAACTATGGCTACACCTTC
CDR3: CASSLSPRDSDNYGYTF

D: .
V: TRBV27
J: TRBJ1-2
size: once
DNA: TGTGCCAGCAGTGAGCGCAACTGGGATGGCTACACCTTC
CDR3: CASSERNWDGYTF

D: .
V: TRBV5-4
J: TRBJ1-2
size: .
DNA: TGTGCCACCCTATACGGCGGCCAAAACTATGGCTACACCTTC
CDR3: CATLYGGQNYGYTF

D: .
V: TRBV7-9
J: TRBJ2-7
size: .
DNA: TGTGCCAGCAGCCCCGTGGGGGACGAGCAGTACTTC
CDR3: CASSPVGDEQYF

D: .
V: TRBV2
J: TRBJ1-1
size: few
DNA: TGTGCCAGCAGTGTGAACCTGGGCATGAACACTGAAGCTTTCTTT
CDR3: CASSVNLGMNTEAFF

D: TRBD1
V: TRBV6-5
J: TRBJ1-2
size: .
DNA: TGTGCCAGCAGATCAGGGGGCGCACCCGGCTACACCTTC
CDR3: CASRSGGAPGYTF

D: .
V: TRBV29-1
J: TRBJ1-1
size: .
DNA: TGCAGCGTTGAACGAGGACTCGGAGAGAAAGCTTTCTTT
CDR3: CSVERGLGEKAFF

D: .
V: TRBV5-1
J: TRBJ1-4
size: .
DNA: TGCGCCAGCAGCTCGGACATAGGTTCATTCGGCGGGCTGTTTTTT
CDR3: CASSSDIGSFGGLFF

D: .
V: TRBV20-1
J: TRBJ1-4
size: .
DNA: TGCAGTGCCGAGGAGGAAAAACTGTTTTTT
CDR3: CSAEEEKLFF

D: TRBD2
V: TRBV19
J: TRBJ2-1
size: once
DNA: TGTGCCAGTAGTATAGATACTAGCGGGGGCCCCTACAATGAGCAGTTCTTC
CDR3: CASSIDTSGGPYNEQFF